This entry lists 8 T cell receptor beta chains sequenced from one sample in a study of a mutant IDH1 vaccine in newly diagnosed glioma. Libraries were prepared by immunoSEQ multiplex PCR; TCRdb keeps only in-frame clonotypes and omits some of them. The sample has some 63,000 clones, roughly four fifths seen once. The sample's time point: week 35, safety follow-up. Vaccine doses each comprised 300 ug of mutant IDH1 20-mer peptide, with topical imiquimod. No antigen has been assigned to these receptors. The source was PBMCs, collected from a glioma patient whose treatment included an IDH1 peptide vaccine. These receptors were collected from a man aged 50 to 60 with glioma.

This clone was observed a handful of times. V is TRBV5-1 and J is TRBJ2-1; 9 positions match TRBD2. The V segment lost 0 bases and the J segment 6 bases; nucleotides outside the gene matches: 7. The CDR3 extends over 16 amino acids. CDR1 and CDR2 (germline): SGHRS, YFSETQ. The CDR3 DNA sequence: TGCGCCAGCAGCTTGGAGCCAGCGGGGGGTAGCAATGAGCAGTTCTTC. This gives the protein CASSLEPAGGSNEQFF.

V is TRBV19 and J is TRBJ1-3; D may be TRBD1 (5 bases). CDR3 length: 16 amino acids. Germline V CDR1 and CDR2: LNHDA, SQIVND (reference sequence). V shed 6 bases and J shed 1 base, with 16 bases lying between them. CDR3 protein: CASRNGYRSSGNTIYF. CDR3 DNA sequence: TGTGCCAGTAGAAACGGGTACAGGTCGTCTGGAAACACCATATATTTT.

This chain links TRBV2 with TRBJ2-1; D assignment may be TRBD1 or TRBD2 (5 bases each). Germline values: CDR1 SNHLY, CDR2 FYNNEI. The CDR3 extends over 14 amino acids. V shed 8 bases and J shed 4 bases, with 15 bases lying between them. The CDR3 DNA reads TGTGCCAGCCTCCAGGGACCAGTTTACAATGAGCAGTTCTTC. Translated, it gives CASLQGPVYNEQFF.

V gene TRBV30 combines with J gene TRBJ1-6, with a possible D match to TRBD1 (6 bases). The CDR3 has 13 residues. V shed 1 base and J shed 8 bases, with 9 bases lying between them. The V gene's germline CDR1 is GTSNPN and CDR2 SVGIG (reference sequence). This chain's CDR3 is CAWSGKGDSPLHF. The CDR3 bases are TGTGCCTGGAGTGGAAAGGGGGATTCACCCCTCCACTTT. The full variable domain, completed using reference TRBV30 and TRBJ1-6, is SQTIHQWPATLVQPVGSPLSLECTVEGTSNPNLYWYRQAAGRGLQLLFYSVGIGQISSEVPQNLSASRPQDRQFILSSKKLLLSDSGFYLCAWSGKGDSPLHFGNGTRLTVT.

This chain links TRBV7-6 with TRBJ2-6, with a possible D match to TRBD1 (5 bases). The CDR3 consists of 14 residues. CDR1 and CDR2 (germline): SGHVS, FNYEAQ. V was clipped by 5 bases and J by 2 bases, with 7 bases between them. The CDR3 is CASSPDTGANVLTF. CDR3 DNA: TGTGCCAGCAGCCCGGACACTGGGGCCAACGTCCTGACTTTC. The complete variable domain, with remaining parts taken from reference TRBV7-6 and TRBJ2-6, reads GAGVSQSPRYKVTKRGQDVALRCDPISGHVSLYWYRQALGQGPEFLTYFNYEAQQDKSGLPNDRFSAERPEGSISTLTIQRTEQRDSAMYRCASSPDTGANVLTFGAGSRLTVL.

This clone was seen once. The chain uses TRBV6-5 and TRBJ1-5; TRBD1 is a possible D gene (6 bases). The CDR3 loop spans 14 amino acids. V was pared by 0 bases and J by 6 bases, with 9 bases between. In germline, CDR1 is MNHEY, CDR2 SVGAGI. The CDR3 DNA reads TGTGCCAGCAGTTACTCGGGGGGCGGTCAGCCCCAGCATTTT. Its translation: CASSYSGGGQPQHF.

CDR3 nucleotide sequence: TGTGCCAGCAGCAAAACCGGACAGGCCTCCTACGAGCAGTACTTC. It translates to CASSKTGQASYEQYF. This chain uses TRBV7-8 with TRBJ2-7; 7 bases are shared with TRBD1. The V segment lost 5 bases and the J segment 0 bases; nucleotides outside the gene matches: 7. Germline V gene lookup returns CDR1 SGHVS and CDR2 FQNEAQ. This CDR3 is 15 amino acids long.

The chain has TRBV2 and TRBJ2-7; no reliable D call. V was shortened by 2 bases and J by 3 bases, with 5 bases between the two germline ends. The CDR3 spans 12 residues. The germline gives CDR1 SNHLY, CDR2 FYNNEI. CDR3 sequence reads: CASSEIGYEQYF. The CDR3 nucleotides are TGTGCCAGCAGTGAAATCGGCTACGAGCAGTACTTC.